This T cell receptor (beta chain) was identified during a study of low-dose radiotherapy and immunotherapy resistance in tumors. For the study at large: Per fraction, Cohort 1 was given 0.5 Gy every 2 weeks, for a total of 6.5 Gy. Every two weeks patients got nivolumab 240 mg flat dose, plus ipilimumab 1 mg/kg every six weeks, intravenously. At a dose of 200 mg/m2, intravenous cyclophosphamide was given every two weeks, one day before radiation and immunotherapy. Each fraction given to Cohort 2 every two weeks delivered 1 Gy, and the total reached 13 Gy over 26 weeks.

The ends were cut back, 4 bases at V and 1 base at J, with 14 bases in the middle. The CDR3 runs to 15 residues. Looked up from germline, CDR1 is SGHTS and CDR2 is YDEGEE. This clonotype has a count of ten or more. As for time point: after trial treatment. The treatment was: LDRT plus nivolumab, ipilimumab, low-dose cyclophosphamide and aspirin (RACIN trial). Primers used for first-strand cDNA, a TRAV- and TRBV-specific set, covered both alpha and beta chains. Over 20 PCR cycles, TCRs were amplified from a constant-region primer and V-primer adapter. TCRdb independently ran MiXCR on the reads; one entry per CDR3 protein. The data show 85,000 to 95,000 distinct CDR3 sequences, with approximately 22% seen just once and around 13% held by the top ten.

The sequencing used PBMCs, collected after low-dose radiotherapy plus immunotherapy. This chain uses TRBV5-8 with TRBJ1-2; D might be TRBD1 (6 bases). This receptor was taken from a female donor with ovarian cancer. CDR3 nucleotides: TGTGCCAGCAGCGTCGGACAGACGTATAACTATGGCTACACCTTC. Translating gives CASSVGQTYNYGYTF.